In its sample, the clone carrying this T cell receptor beta chain was seen many times. Its cognate antigen is unknown. The record originates from a study of T cells in Graves' hyperthyroidism and ophthalmopathy. Study-wide points: The authors' 13 V-J model separated ophthalmopathy from stable hyperthyroidism.

There were TCR beta CDR3 regions amplified from RNA transcripts. First-round RT-PCR of the TCR CDR3 relied on the HTBI primer set. TCRdb itself ran the multiplex PCR reads through MiXCR, one entry per CDR3 protein. The repertoire consists of a few hundred thousand distinct CDR3 sequences, with roughly 18% occurring once and the leading ten covering less than 45%. The V gene end was trimmed by 6 bases and the J gene end by 0 bases; junction bases not matched to a gene: 6. The CDR3 length is 16 residues. Germline V lookup: CDR1 SNHLY, CDR2 FYNNEI. The sequence was collected from a man aged 18 to 29 with Graves' ophthalmopathy. Sample: blood. The rearrangement uses TRBV2 and TRBJ2-4; TRBD2 aligns across 9 bases. CDR3 nucleotide sequence: TGTGCCAGCAGAAGACTAGCGGCACTAGCCAAAAACATTCAGTACTTC. This encodes CASRRLAALAKNIQYF.